These 32 T cell receptor beta chains originate from one sample sequenced in a study of T-cell reconstitution after alpha-beta-depleted transplantation in children. Unique molecular identifiers were used to barcode this TCRbeta library. TCRdb ran MiXCR on the PCR reads and lists one entry per CDR3 protein. The sample holds fewer than 95,000 distinct CDR3 sequences; approximately 12% are singletons and the top ten take roughly 13%. Sequenced material: PBMCs from the stem cell graft donor, taken from the stem cell graft. These receptors all stem from a human donor who donated a stem cell graft to a child with inherited bone marrow failure.

At least ten counts were recorded for this clonotype. V is TRBV7-2 and J is TRBJ1-5; D ambiguous. V was trimmed by 4 bases and J by 9 bases, leaving 10 bases between them. The CDR3 covers 12 residues. CDR1 is SGHTA and CDR2 is FQGNSA in the germline V gene. In DNA, the CDR3 is TGTGCCAGCAGCTCCCCCCCCGGGCCCCAGCATTTT. Protein: CASSSPPGPQHF.

This clonotype has just a few counts. The chain joins TRBV12-3 or TRBV12-4 to TRBJ2-2, with TRBD2 matching over 12 bases. With 6 bases clipped from V and 1 base from J, the junction kept 12 bases outside the gene matches. The CDR3 spans 19 residues. The CDR3 region has the DNA TGTGCCAGCAGACCCCCGGGGCTAGCGGGGGGGCGGAACACCGGGGAGCTGTTTTTT. Translated, it gives CASRPPGLAGGRNTGELFF.

This sequence joins TRBV6-4 and TRBJ1-5; D is unclear. Deletions cut 3 bases from V and 4 bases from J, with 10 bases between. From germline, CDR1 is MRHNA and CDR2 SNTAGT. This CDR3 contains 14 residues. Written as DNA, the CDR3 is TGTGCCAGCAGTGAGGAACAAGGAAATCAGCCCCAGCATTTT. Its translation: CASSEEQGNQPQHF.

This clonotype has a count of ten or more. This chain connects TRBV7-2 to TRBJ2-7; D call uncertain. The CDR3 spans 16 residues. Trimming left V 1 base short and J 3 bases short, with 16 bases between. Germline V gene sequence: CDR1 SGHTA, CDR2 FQGNSA. The CDR3 protein is CASSLGGRPNIYEQYF. The CDR3 region has the DNA TGTGCCAGCAGCTTAGGCGGCAGGCCCAATATCTACGAGCAGTACTTC.

There are many counts of this clonotype. The gene calls are TRBV3-1 and TRBJ1-1, with D perhaps TRBD1 (5 bases). The germline V and J ends were trimmed by 0 bases and 0 bases, with 11 bases remaining between them. The CDR3 consists of 16 residues. Germline CDR1 reads LGHDT; CDR2 reads YNNKEL (reference sequence). This CDR3 reads CASSQDGASMNTEAFF. The CDR3, as DNA: TGTGCCAGCAGCCAAGATGGGGCGTCCATGAACACTGAAGCTTTCTTT.

This clonotype was detected many times. This chain joins TRBV27 and TRBJ2-2; the match to TRBD1 covers 7 bases. Trimming cost V 6 bases and J 7 bases; bases outside gene matches: 8. The germline gives CDR1 MNHEY, CDR2 SMNVEV (reference sequence). The CDR3 is 14 amino acids. CDR3 bases: TGTGCCAGCAGAACGTTCAGGGGGAACGGGGAGCTGTTTTTT. It is translated as CASRTFRGNGELFF.

The chain couples TRBV11-2 to TRBJ2-3; 13 bases line up with TRBD2. Germline-derived CDR1 and CDR2 are SGHAT and FQNNGV. Germline trimming cut 0 bases from V and 4 bases from J; bases unmatched to any gene: 4. The CDR3 covers 17 residues. The CDR3 is CASSLDGLAGASDTQYF. CDR3 coding DNA: TGTGCCAGCAGCTTAGATGGACTAGCGGGAGCCTCAGATACGCAGTATTTT.

This clonotype was recorded many times. This CDR3 reads CASSVGGGTYEQYF. The DNA for the CDR3 is TGTGCCAGCAGCGTAGGGGGGGGAACCTACGAGCAGTACTTC. The chain employs TRBV9 and TRBJ2-7; 7 positions agree with TRBD2. The CDR3 has 14 amino acids. The V segment lost 0 bases and the J segment 2 bases; nucleotides outside the gene matches: 2. CDR1 and CDR2 from the germline V gene are SGDLS and YYNGEE.

This clonotype was observed at least ten times. This chain links TRBV28 with TRBJ2-7; D ambiguous. Germline CDR1 reads MDHEN; CDR2 reads SYDVKM. Trimming stripped 2 bases from V and 4 bases from J, with 21 bases between. The CDR3 runs 17 residues. CDR3 sequence: CASSLLEGSTFGYEQYF. CDR3 nucleotide sequence: TGTGCCAGCAGTTTACTCGAAGGATCTACGTTTGGGTACGAGCAGTACTTC.

This clonotype has ten or more counts. V usage is TRBV7-9 and J usage is TRBJ1-3, with D perhaps TRBD1 (5 bases). Germline V CDR1 and CDR2: SEHNR, FQNEAQ (reference sequence). Trimming left V 5 bases short and J 2 bases short, with 10 bases between. CDR3 size: 14 residues. The CDR3 nucleotides are TGTGCCAGCAGCCGAGGGACCACTGGAAACACCATATATTTT. Translated: CASSRGTTGNTIYF.

The chain's CDR3 is CASSYSIHPGQGANTEAFF. The CDR3 DNA sequence: TGTGCCAGCAGTTACTCGATTCACCCGGGACAGGGGGCGAACACTGAAGCTTTCTTT. The rearrangement joins TRBV6-5 to TRBJ1-1; 12 bases line up with TRBD1. The trim removed 0 bases at V and 1 base at J, leaving 9 bases unmatched. Germline V gives CDR1 MNHEY, CDR2 SVGAGI. This CDR3 contains 19 residues.

There are many counts of this clonotype. V gene TRBV29-1 combines with J gene TRBJ1-1; 8 bases are a match to TRBD1. After removal of 7 bases from V and 0 bases from J, the junction contained 10 bases not matched to a gene. Germline assignment: CDR1 SQVTM and CDR2 ANQGSEA. The CDR3 has 15 amino acids. The CDR3 DNA sequence: TGCAGCGCCCTGCCAGGGGGCTTCATGAACACTGAAGCTTTCTTT. Its protein is CSALPGGFMNTEAFF.

The chain links TRBV28 to TRBJ1-2; no definite D call. The CDR3 consists of 13 residues. Germline V lookup: CDR1 MDHEN, CDR2 SYDVKM. The CDR3 region is CVSMDVRTLGYTF. In DNA form, the CDR3 reads TGTGTATCAATGGATGTAAGGACTCTTGGCTACACCTTC.

Ten or more counts support this clonotype. V and J are TRBV7-8 and TRBJ1-6, with D unclear. CDR3 length: 11 amino acids. Germline V gene data show CDR1 as SGHVS and CDR2 as FQNEAQ. Trimming stripped 1 base from V and 9 bases from J, with 1 base between. The CDR3 sequence is CASSLGSPLHF. The CDR3 nucleotides are TGTGCCAGCAGCTTAGGTTCACCCCTCCACTTT.

This clonotype was picked up many times. The chain employs TRBV5-1 and TRBJ2-7, with D maybe TRBD1 (5 bases). V was clipped by 4 bases and J by 6 bases, with 14 bases between them. Looked up from germline, CDR1 is SGHRS and CDR2 is YFSETQ. The CDR3 covers 13 residues. The CDR3 DNA reads as TGCGCCAGCAGCACCGACAGACCTGGCGAGCAGTACTTC. Translated: CASSTDRPGEQYF.

This clonotype occurred many times. The gene calls are TRBV27 and TRBJ2-7; the D gene could be TRBD1 or TRBD2 (5 bases each). V was pared by 7 bases and J by 6 bases, with 13 bases between. CDR1 is MNHEY and CDR2 is SMNVEV in the germline V gene (reference sequence). This CDR3 has 12 amino acids. The CDR3, as DNA: TGTGCCAGCACCGGACTGGGACCCGAGCAGTACTTC. It yields the protein CASTGLGPEQYF.

The chain has TRBV6-2 or TRBV6-3 and TRBJ2-1; 8 positions match TRBD1. Per germline, CDR1 MNHEY and CDR2 SVGEGT. V dropped 6 bases and J dropped 8; count of bases not matched to a gene: 9. CDR3 size: 14 residues. In nucleotides, the CDR3 is TGTGCCAGCAGCCCAGGGGGCAGAGTGGATGAGCAGTTCTTC. As protein: CASSPGGRVDEQFF.

This clonotype turned up a few times. The gene calls are TRBV7-3 and TRBJ2-7, with D uncertain. The CDR3 is 13 residues long. Germline assignment: CDR1 SGHTA and CDR2 FQGTGA. V was trimmed by 3 bases and J by 3 bases, leaving 9 bases between them. In nucleotides, the CDR3 is TGTGCCAGCAGCTTCGGACCCAGCTACGAGCAGTACTTC. This gives the protein CASSFGPSYEQYF.

This clonotype has at least ten counts. The chain is built from TRBV28 and TRBJ2-5, with 7 bases lining up with TRBD1. This CDR3 spans 15 amino acids. The V gene end was trimmed by 6 bases and the J gene end by 4 bases; junction bases not matched to a gene: 11. The V gene's germline CDR1 is MDHEN and CDR2 SYDVKM. The CDR3 loop reads CASRRATGEGETQYF. Written as DNA, the CDR3 is TGTGCCAGCAGGCGCGCCACAGGGGAAGGAGAGACCCAGTACTTC.

This clonotype was counted ten times or more. The chain carries TRBV5-1 and TRBJ1-1; 7 bases are shared with TRBD1. The ends lost 7 bases at V and 0 bases at J; junction bases unmatched: 12. From germline, CDR1 is SGHRS and CDR2 YFSETQ. The CDR3 loop spans 16 amino acids. The CDR3 region has the DNA TGCGCCAGCGGACTTGGCGCAGGGGGAATGAACACTGAAGCTTTCTTT. Translation gives CASGLGAGGMNTEAFF.

The chain uses TRBV5-8 and TRBJ2-7, with D maybe TRBD1 (6 bases). Trimming took 2 bases from V and 2 from J, leaving 11 bases between them. Germline lookup yields CDR1 SGHTS and CDR2 YDEGEE. The CDR3 runs to 14 residues. DNA of the CDR3: TGTGCCAGCAGCTTCGGGCAGGGGACCTACGAGCAGTACTTC. Protein: CASSFGQGTYEQYF.

This clonotype was found many times. The V gene is TRBV5-1, the J gene TRBJ2-7, with 13 bases aligning to TRBD2. V lost 1 base, J lost 5 bases, and 6 bases stayed unmatched. The CDR3 length is 16 residues. The germline CDR1 and CDR2 sequences are SGHRS and YFSETQ. CDR3 amino acids: CASSLSTSGRGNEQYF. CDR3 nucleotides: TGCGCCAGCAGCTTGTCCACTAGCGGGAGGGGCAACGAGCAGTACTTC.

The CDR3 DNA is TGTGCCAGTAGCGGACTTCACCGAGAAGCTTTCTTT. This translates into CASSGLHREAFF. The chain is built from TRBV19 and TRBJ1-1; D is undetermined. The CDR3 runs to 12 residues. From germline, CDR1 is LNHDA and CDR2 SQIVND (reference sequence). V lost 6 bases and J lost 8, with 13 bases in between.

This clonotype was seen ten or more times. The chain couples TRBV20-1 to TRBJ2-7; D not resolved. In germline, CDR1 is DFQATT, CDR2 SNEGSKA (reference sequence). The CDR3 has 14 amino acids. V lost 0 bases, J lost 0 bases, and 9 bases lay in between. The CDR3 nucleotides are TGCAGTGCTAGAGATCCGCAAAGCTCCTACGAGCAGTACTTC. This sequence encodes CSARDPQSSYEQYF.

At least ten counts were recorded for this clonotype. The chain employs TRBV5-1 and TRBJ2-3; 8 bases are a match to TRBD2. After removal of 3 bases from V and 2 bases from J, the junction contained 8 bases not matched to a gene. Germline assignment: CDR1 SGHRS and CDR2 YFSETQ. There are 16 residues in the CDR3. In DNA form, the CDR3 reads TGCGCCAGCAGCTCCGGACTAGCCCAGATCACAGATACGCAGTATTTT. This sequence encodes CASSSGLAQITDTQYF.

This clonotype has ten or more counts. CDR3 bases: TGCAGTGCTAGAGGGGCCCGGGGGGATTCACCCCTCCACTTT. Protein: CSARGARGDSPLHF. The V and J genes are TRBV20-1 and TRBJ1-6, with D tentatively TRBD1 (5 bases). V was shortened by 1 base and J by 8 bases, with 12 bases between the two germline ends. Germline CDR1 reads DFQATT; CDR2 reads SNEGSKA (reference sequence). The CDR3 totals 14 residues.

This clonotype was seen repeatedly, ten times or more. The genes are TRBV20-1 and TRBJ1-5, with unresolved D. V was trimmed by 0 bases and J by 7 bases, leaving 19 bases between them. CDR3 length equals 16 residues. Germline lookup yields CDR1 DFQATT and CDR2 SNEGSKA (reference sequence). The CDR3 reads CSARDPRTGPGQPQHF. The DNA for the CDR3 is TGCAGTGCTAGAGACCCGAGGACGGGCCCGGGACAGCCCCAGCATTTT.

The table lists this clonotype with many counts. This chain links TRBV9 with TRBJ1-1, with a tentative D call TRBD1 (5 bases). CDR3 length: 14 amino acids. V was clipped by 3 bases and J by 7 bases, with 16 bases between them. Germline V gene sequence: CDR1 SGDLS, CDR2 YYNGEE. The CDR3 coding sequence is TGTGCCAGCAGCGAGGGGTCCTGGGACGGTGAAGCTTTCTTT. Translating gives CASSEGSWDGEAFF.

This clonotype was seen at least ten times. The CDR3 region is CASSSYPGPDTQYF. The CDR3 region has the DNA TGTGCCAGCAGCTCATACCCAGGGCCCGATACGCAGTATTTT. The rearrangement links TRBV7-8 to TRBJ2-3; possibly TRBD1 for D (5 bases). The CDR3 has 14 amino acids. Germline assignment: CDR1 SGHVS and CDR2 FQNEAQ. V was shortened by 4 bases and J by 6 bases, with 14 bases between the two germline ends.

Comment on this clonotype: At one boundary the junction diverges from the germline segment, which might be a read error. V usage is TRBV7-2 and J usage is TRBJ2-6, with D perhaps matching TRBD1 (5 bases). CDR3 length: 15 amino acids. Germline lookup yields CDR1 SGHTA and CDR2 FQGNSA. This CDR3 is CASSLPIPGANVLTF. As DNA, the CDR3 is TGTGCCAGCAGCTTACCTATTCCTGGGGCCAACGTCCTTACTTTC.

The V and J genes are TRBV11-1 and TRBJ2-2; 8 bases agree with TRBD1. Germline CDR1 and CDR2: SGHAT and FQDESV (reference sequence). Germline trimming cut 2 bases from V and 4 bases from J; bases unmatched to any gene: 6. CDR3 length equals 16 residues. The CDR3 DNA follows: TGTGCCAGCAGCTTATGGAGACAGGGGATCACCGGGGAGCTGTTTTTT. This codes for CASSLWRQGITGELFF.

This chain joins TRBV28 and TRBJ2-1; the D is unclear. The germline V gene has CDR1 MDHEN and CDR2 SYDVKM. The CDR3 totals 13 residues. Trimming took off 2 bases at V and 8 bases at J, with 10 bases between the two ends. The CDR3 protein is CASSLRPRDEQFF. The CDR3 DNA reads TGTGCCAGCAGTTTAAGGCCAAGAGATGAGCAGTTCTTC.